The clone carrying this TCR beta chain was recorded a few times. Its matching antigen is unknown. The data stem from a study of T-cell reconstitution after alpha-beta-depleted transplantation in children. The study's findings and limits: Expanded graft clones numbering several hundred reportedly gave rise to alpha-beta T cells about two months after transplant. Where some patients showed high TCRbeta diversity at day 60, it came from recipient T cells and thymic progenitors that had survived. By one year post-transplant, T-cell counts and diversity largely arose from T cells that were newly produced.

The TCRbeta library incorporated unique molecular identifiers. TCRdb analysed the PCR reads with MiXCR anew, one entry per CDR3 protein. Of fewer than 550,000 distinct CDR3 sequences listed, more than 9.5% are singletons. The germline V gene has CDR1 SGHRS and CDR2 YFSETQ. Trimming removed 4 bases from V and 0 bases from J, with 10 bases in between. CDR3 length equals 14 residues. The sequence was obtained from a female patient aged 2 to 10 who had a stem cell transplant for aplastic anemia, so the T cells may come from the graft donor. The starting material was PBMCs, mostly from graft donor cells, obtained 180 days after TCRalphabeta/CD19-depleted stem cell transplant. The chain couples TRBV5-1 to TRBJ1-1, with no clear D. The CDR3 here is CASSPGFMNTEAFF. For the CDR3, the DNA is TGCGCCAGCAGCCCAGGCTTCATGAACACTGAAGCTTTCTTT.